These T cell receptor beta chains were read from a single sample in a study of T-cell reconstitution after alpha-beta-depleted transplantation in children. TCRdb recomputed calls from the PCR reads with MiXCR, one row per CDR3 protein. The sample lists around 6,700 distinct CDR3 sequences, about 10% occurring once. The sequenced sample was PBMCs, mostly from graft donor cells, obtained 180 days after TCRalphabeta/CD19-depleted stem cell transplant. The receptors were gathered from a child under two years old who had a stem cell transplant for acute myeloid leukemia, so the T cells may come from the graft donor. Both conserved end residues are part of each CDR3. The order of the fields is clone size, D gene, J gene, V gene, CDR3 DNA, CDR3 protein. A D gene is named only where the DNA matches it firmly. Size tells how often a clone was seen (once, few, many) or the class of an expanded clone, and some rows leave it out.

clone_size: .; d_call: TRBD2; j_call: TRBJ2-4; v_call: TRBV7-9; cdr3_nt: TGTGCCAACAGCTCAGATGTGGGGGGGATTCAGTACTTC; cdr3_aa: CANSSDVGGIQYF
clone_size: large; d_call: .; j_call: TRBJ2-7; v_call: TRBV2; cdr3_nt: TGTGCCAGCACCGGCAGGGCTACCTACGAGCAGTACTTC; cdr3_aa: CASTGRATYEQYF
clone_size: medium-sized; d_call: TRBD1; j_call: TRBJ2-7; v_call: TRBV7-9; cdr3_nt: TGTGCCAGCAGCTTAGCCGGGACAGGGGTCAACGAGCAGTACTTC; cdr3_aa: CASSLAGTGVNEQYF
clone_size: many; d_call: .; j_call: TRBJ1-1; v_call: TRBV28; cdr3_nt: TGTGCCAGCAGGCGTCGGGGGCGGATGTTAACTGAAGCTTTCTTT; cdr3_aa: CASRRRGRMLTEAFF
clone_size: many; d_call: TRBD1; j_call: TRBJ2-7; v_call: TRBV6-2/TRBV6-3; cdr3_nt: TGTGCCAGCAGTTACCAGGGACAGGTTTACGAGCAGTACTTC; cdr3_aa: CASSYQGQVYEQYF
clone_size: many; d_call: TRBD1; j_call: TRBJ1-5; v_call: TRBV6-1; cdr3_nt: TGTGCCAGTCAAGATTGGGGACAGGGGAAAAGCAATCAGCCCCAGCATTTT; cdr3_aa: CASQDWGQGKSNQPQHF
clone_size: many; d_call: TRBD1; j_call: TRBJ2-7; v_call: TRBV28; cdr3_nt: TGTGCCAGCAGTCCCGGACAGGGCTACGAGCAGTACTTC; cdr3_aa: CASSPGQGYEQYF
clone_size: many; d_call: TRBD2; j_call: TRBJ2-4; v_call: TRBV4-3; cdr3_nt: TGCGCCAGCAGCCCCTGGGCTAGCGGACCTGAAAACATTCAGTACTTC; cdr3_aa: CASSPWASGPENIQYF
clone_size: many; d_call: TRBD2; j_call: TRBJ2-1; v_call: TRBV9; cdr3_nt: TGTGCCAGCAGCGTAGCTAGCGGGGCCTACAATGAGCAGTTCTTC; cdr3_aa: CASSVASGAYNEQFF
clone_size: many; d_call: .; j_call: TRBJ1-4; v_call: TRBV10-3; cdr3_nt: TGTGCCATCAGTGAGTCGAGGGGCACTAATGAAAAACTGTTTTTT; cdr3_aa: CAISESRGTNEKLFF
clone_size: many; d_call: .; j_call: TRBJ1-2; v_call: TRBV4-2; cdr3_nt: TGTGCCAGCAGCCAAGACGGCAGGGTGCAGAACTATGGCTACACCTTC; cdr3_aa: CASSQDGRVQNYGYTF
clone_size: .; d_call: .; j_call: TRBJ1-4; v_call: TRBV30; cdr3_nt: TGTGCCTGGAGCGACGGAATTAATGAAAAACTGCTTTTT; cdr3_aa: CAWSDGINEKLLF
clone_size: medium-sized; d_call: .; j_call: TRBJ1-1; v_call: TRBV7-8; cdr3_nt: TGTGCCAGCAGCTTAGCGCCGAACACTGAAGCTTTCTTT; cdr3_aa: CASSLAPNTEAFF
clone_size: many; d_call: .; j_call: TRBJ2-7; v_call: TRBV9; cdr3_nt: TGTGCCAGCAGTCTTGGACCTGACTACGAGCAGTACTTC; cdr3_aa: CASSLGPDYEQYF
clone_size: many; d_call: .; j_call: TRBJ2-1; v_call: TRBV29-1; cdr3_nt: TGCAGCGTTGTGACAGATTCCTACAATGAGCAGTTCTTC; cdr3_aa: CSVVTDSYNEQFF
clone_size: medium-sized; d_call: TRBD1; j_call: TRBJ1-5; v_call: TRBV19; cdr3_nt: TGTGCCAGTAGTCCCCAGGGGGCCTTTAATCAGCCCCAGCATTTT; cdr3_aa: CASSPQGAFNQPQHF
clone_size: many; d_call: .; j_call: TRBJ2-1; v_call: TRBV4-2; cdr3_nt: TGTGCCAGCAGCCAAGGGGGCCGCGGGGAGTTCTTC; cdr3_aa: CASSQGGRGEFF
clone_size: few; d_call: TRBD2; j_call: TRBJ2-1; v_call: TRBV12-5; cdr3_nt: TGTGCTAGTGGGTCCGGGACTAGCGGCTACAATGAGCAGTTCTTC; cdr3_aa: CASGSGTSGYNEQFF
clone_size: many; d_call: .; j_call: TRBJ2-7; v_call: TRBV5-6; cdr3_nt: TGTGCCAGCAGCTTAACTTGGCGCTCCTACGAGCAGTACTTC; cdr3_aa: CASSLTWRSYEQYF
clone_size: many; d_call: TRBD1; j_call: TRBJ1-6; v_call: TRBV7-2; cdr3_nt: TGTGCCAGCAGCGTCAGGACAGGATCTCATTCACCCCTCCACTTT; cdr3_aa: CASSVRTGSHSPLHF
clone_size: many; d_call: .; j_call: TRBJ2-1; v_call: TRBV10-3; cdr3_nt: TGTGCCATCAGGGCTTGGGACACGGCGGATGAGCAGTTCTTC; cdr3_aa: CAIRAWDTADEQFF
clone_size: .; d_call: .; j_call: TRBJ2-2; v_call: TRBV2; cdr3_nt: TGTGCCAGCTCACTCGGGGCCGCGAACACCGGGGAGCTGTTTTTT; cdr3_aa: CASSLGAANTGELFF
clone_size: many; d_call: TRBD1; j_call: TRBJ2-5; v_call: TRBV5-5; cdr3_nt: TGTGCCAGCAGCTCCACAGGGGAGGAGACCCAGTACTTC; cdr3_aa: CASSSTGEETQYF